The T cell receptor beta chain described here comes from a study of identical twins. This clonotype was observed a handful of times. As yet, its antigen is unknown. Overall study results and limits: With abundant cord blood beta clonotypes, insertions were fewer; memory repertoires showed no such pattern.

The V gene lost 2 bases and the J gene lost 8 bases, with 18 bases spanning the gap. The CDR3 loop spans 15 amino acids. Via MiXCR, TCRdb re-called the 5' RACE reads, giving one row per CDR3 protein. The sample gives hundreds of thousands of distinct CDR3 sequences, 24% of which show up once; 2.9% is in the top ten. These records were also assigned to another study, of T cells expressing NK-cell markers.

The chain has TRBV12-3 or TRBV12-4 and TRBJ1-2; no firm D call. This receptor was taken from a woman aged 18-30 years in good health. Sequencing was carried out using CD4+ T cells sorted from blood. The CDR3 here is CASSLSGFLVGGYTF. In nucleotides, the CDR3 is TGTGCCAGCAGTTTATCGGGCTTTCTGGTAGGAGGCTACACCTTC.